This T cell receptor beta chain was captured by sequencing in a study of control samples from healthy donors and cancer patients. Clones were read by immunoSEQ multiplex PCR, and TCRdb kept only the in-frame ones, dropping some. The sample carries 90,000 to 120,000 clones, about 80% recorded once. Germline lookup yields CDR1 LNHNV and CDR2 YYDKDF (reference sequence). V lost 4 bases and J lost 10; bases outside the gene matches: 11. The CDR3 covers 16 residues. This clone was detected a few times. The chain couples TRBV15 to TRBJ1-6, with 9 bases lining up with TRBD1. The TCR originated in a man in his late teens or twenties in good health. Sequenced: blood. The CDR3 loop is CATSTPLGQGQSPLHF. In nucleotides, the CDR3 is TGTGCCACCAGCACGCCTCTGGGACAGGGACAATCACCCCTCCACTTT.